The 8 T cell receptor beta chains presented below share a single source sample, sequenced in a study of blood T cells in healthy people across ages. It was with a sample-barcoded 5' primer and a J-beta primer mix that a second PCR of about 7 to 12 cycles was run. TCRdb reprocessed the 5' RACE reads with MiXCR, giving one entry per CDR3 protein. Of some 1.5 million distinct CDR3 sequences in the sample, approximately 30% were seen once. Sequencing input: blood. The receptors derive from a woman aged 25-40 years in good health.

As DNA, the CDR3 is TGCGCCAGCAGCTACCCCCAGGCAGGCCTGGGCAGGTCCTACAATGAGCAGTTCTTC. Protein product: CASSYPQAGLGRSYNEQFF. The gene calls are TRBV5-1 and TRBJ2-1; D unclear. Germline V gene data show CDR1 as SGHRS and CDR2 as YFSETQ. This CDR3 region has 19 residues. V lost 3 bases to trimming and J lost 1 base, with 23 bases between them.

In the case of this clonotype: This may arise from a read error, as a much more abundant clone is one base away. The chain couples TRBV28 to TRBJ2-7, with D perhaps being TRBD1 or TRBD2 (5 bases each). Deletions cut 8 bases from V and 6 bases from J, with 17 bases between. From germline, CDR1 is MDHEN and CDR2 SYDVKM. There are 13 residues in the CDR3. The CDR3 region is CASGRGTGAEQYF. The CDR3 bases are TGTGCCAGCGGTCGAGGGACGGGTGCCGAGCAGTACTTC. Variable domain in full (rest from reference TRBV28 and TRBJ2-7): DVKVTQSSRYLVKRTGEKVFLECVQDMDHENMFWYRQDPGLGLRLIYFSYDVKMKEKGDIPEGYSVSREKKERFSLILESASTNQTSMYLCASGRGTGAEQYFGPGTRLTVT.

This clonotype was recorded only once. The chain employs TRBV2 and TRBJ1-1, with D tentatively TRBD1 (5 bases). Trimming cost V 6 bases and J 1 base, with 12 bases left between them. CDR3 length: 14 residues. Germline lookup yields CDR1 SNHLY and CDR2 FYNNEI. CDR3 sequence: CASRGNDRNTEAFF. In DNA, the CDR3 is TGTGCCAGCAGAGGAAATGACAGGAACACTGAAGCTTTCTTT.

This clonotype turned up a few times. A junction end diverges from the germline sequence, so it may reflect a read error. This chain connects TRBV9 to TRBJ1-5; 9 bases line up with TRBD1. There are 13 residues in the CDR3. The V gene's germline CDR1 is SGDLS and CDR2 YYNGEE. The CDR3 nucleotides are TGTGCCAGCAGCGGAGGGACAGGGCGGCCCCATCATTTT. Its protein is CASSGGTGRPHHF.

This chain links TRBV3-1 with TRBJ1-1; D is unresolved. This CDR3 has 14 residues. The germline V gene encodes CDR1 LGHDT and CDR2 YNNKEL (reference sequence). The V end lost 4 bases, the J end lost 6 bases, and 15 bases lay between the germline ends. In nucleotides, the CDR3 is TGTGCCAGCAGCCCATCCTCGACGAGGGCTGAAGCTTTCTTT. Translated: CASSPSSTRAEAFF. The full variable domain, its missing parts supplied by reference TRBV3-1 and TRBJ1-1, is DTAVSQTPKYLVTQMGNDKSIKCEQNLGHDTMYWYKQDSKKFLKIMFSYNNKELIINETVPNRFSPKSPDKAHLNLHINSLELGDSAVYFCASSPSSTRAEAFFGQGTRLTVV.

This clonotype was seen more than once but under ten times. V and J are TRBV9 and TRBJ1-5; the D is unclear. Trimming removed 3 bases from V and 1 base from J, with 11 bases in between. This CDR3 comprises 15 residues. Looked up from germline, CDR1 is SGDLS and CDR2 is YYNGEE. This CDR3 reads CASSEGEGSNQPQHF. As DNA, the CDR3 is TGTGCCAGCAGCGAAGGTGAGGGAAGCAATCAGCCCCAGCATTTT.

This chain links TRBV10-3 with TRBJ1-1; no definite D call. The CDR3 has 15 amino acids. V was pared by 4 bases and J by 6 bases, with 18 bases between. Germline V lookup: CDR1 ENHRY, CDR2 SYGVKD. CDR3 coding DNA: TGTGCCATCAGTGGCGCCAGACAACACGGGCCTGAAGCTTTCTTT. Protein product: CAISGARQHGPEAFF.

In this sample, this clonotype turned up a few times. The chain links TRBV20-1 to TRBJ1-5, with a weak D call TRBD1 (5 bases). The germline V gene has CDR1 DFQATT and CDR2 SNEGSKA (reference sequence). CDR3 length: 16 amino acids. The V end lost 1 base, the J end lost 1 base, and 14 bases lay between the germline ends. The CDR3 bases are TGCAGTGCTAGAGGAACTGGGGGAGCAAGCAATCAGCCCCAGCATTTT. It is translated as CSARGTGGASNQPQHF.